This entry lists 21 T cell receptor beta chains sequenced from one sample in a study of tumor-infiltrating lymphocytes in localized non-small cell lung cancer. Clones were sequenced by immunoSEQ multiplex PCR, and TCRdb holds only the in-frame ones, with some missing. Altogether some 6,000 clones are present, approximately 72% being singletons, with the ten largest covering around 15%. The sample was uninvolved lung tissue not adjacent to the tumor. The source is a human donor with non-small cell lung cancer.

The V and J genes are TRBV28 and TRBJ2-7; 7 positions match TRBD2. The CDR3 has 15 residues. Germline V lookup: CDR1 MDHEN, CDR2 SYDVKM. The ends lost 3 bases at V and 5 bases at J; junction bases unmatched: 10. For the CDR3, the DNA is TGTGCCAGCAGTTTGAGCGGGGCCCTGTCGGACGAGCAGTACTTC. Translated, it gives CASSLSGALSDEQYF.

This clone has only a few counts. This chain uses TRBV29-1 with TRBJ1-1; D not certain. This CDR3 region has 11 residues. V was shortened by 3 bases and J by 8 bases, with 10 bases between the two germline ends. CDR1 SQVTM and CDR2 ANQGSEA come from the germline V gene. CDR3 sequence: CSVEMSTEAFF. CDR3 coding DNA: TGCAGCGTTGAGATGTCAACAGAAGCTTTCTTT. The whole variable domain, filled in from reference TRBV29-1 and TRBJ1-1, reads SAVISQKPSRDICQRGTSLTIQCQVDSQVTMMFWYRQQPGQSLTLIATANQGSEATYESGFVIDKFPISRPNLTFSTLTVSNMSPEDSSIYLCSVEMSTEAFFGQGTRLTVV.

The chain uses TRBV6-5 and TRBJ1-1; tentative D call: TRBD1 (6 bases). Trimming shortened V by 9 bases and J by 3 bases, and 14 bases separated the two germline ends. This CDR3 is 13 amino acids long. Germline V gene data show CDR1 as MNHEY and CDR2 as SVGAGI. The CDR3 DNA reads as TGTGCCAGTTCAGGGGATTCCGACACTGAAGCTTTCTTT. Amino acid sequence: CASSGDSDTEAFF.

There are a few counts of this clone. V is TRBV28 and J is TRBJ2-1, with D tentatively TRBD2 (6 bases). V lost 4 bases to trimming and J lost 0 bases, with 10 bases between them. The CDR3 runs 15 residues. Per the germline V gene, CDR1 is MDHEN and CDR2 is SYDVKM. The CDR3 sequence is CASSSGLSSYNEQFF. The CDR3 bases are TGTGCCAGCAGTTCGGGACTGAGCTCCTACAATGAGCAGTTCTTC.

This clone came up a few times. The chain is built from TRBV27 and TRBJ2-3; 14 nucleotides line up with TRBD2. Trimming cost V 5 bases and J 6 bases; bases outside gene matches: 7. Germline V lookup: CDR1 MNHEY, CDR2 SMNVEV (reference sequence). The CDR3 consists of 16 residues. The CDR3 bases are TGTGCCAGCAGTCCCGGGACTAGCGGGGGCCTCGATACGCAGTATTTT. This codes for CASSPGTSGGLDTQYF.

The genes are TRBV27 and TRBJ1-2; no firm D call. The CDR3 contains 12 residues. The V gene lost 6 bases and the J gene lost 8 bases, with 13 bases spanning the gap. CDR1 is MNHEY and CDR2 is SMNVEV in the germline V gene (reference sequence). The CDR3 spells CASRDRFWGYTF. CDR3 nucleotide sequence: TGTGCCAGCAGGGACCGATTCTGGGGCTACACCTTC.

By share of the sample, this clone is medium-sized. This sample includes further DNA sequences coding for the same CDR3. V is TRBV27 and J is TRBJ2-3; 9 nucleotides agree with TRBD1. V shed 5 bases and J 3 bases; nucleotides not matched to a gene: 3. Germline CDR1 is MNHEY and CDR2 is SMNVEV (reference sequence). The CDR3 runs 14 residues. Written as DNA, the CDR3 is TGTGCCAGCAGTAGGGACAGGGTAACAGATACGCAGTATTTT. This gives the protein CASSRDRVTDTQYF.

The CDR3 bases are TGTGCCAGCAGCTTAGCCAACGGTTTTGGGGAGACCCAGTACTTC. The encoded protein is CASSLANGFGETQYF. V gene TRBV7-9 combines with J gene TRBJ2-5; D ambiguous. The V gene lost 0 bases and the J gene lost 5 bases, with 13 bases spanning the gap. This CDR3 is 15 amino acids long. Germline V gene data show CDR1 as SEHNR and CDR2 as FQNEAQ (reference sequence).

This clone appeared a few times. CDR3 DNA: TGCGCCAGCAGCCAAGCGTGGACTGCCAATCAGCCCCAGCATTTT. Protein product: CASSQAWTANQPQHF. The chain combines TRBV4-1 with TRBJ1-5; D is ambiguous. The V gene's germline CDR1 is MGHRA and CDR2 YSYEKL. The CDR3 is 15 amino acids. The V end was cut by 1 base, the J end by 3 bases, with 10 bases between.

The chain combines TRBV6-6 with TRBJ2-3, with D unresolved. This CDR3 contains 12 residues. The ends were cut back, 6 bases at V and 3 bases at J, with 7 bases in the middle. From germline, CDR1 is MNHNY and CDR2 SVGAGI (reference sequence). The CDR3 DNA follows: TGTGCCAGCAGAGAAACTACAGATACGCAGTATTTT. Its translation is CASRETTDTQYF.

V and J are TRBV29-1 and TRBJ2-5, with D perhaps TRBD2 (5 bases). CDR1 is SQVTM, CDR2 ANQGSEA, per germline. Trimming cost V 6 bases and J 4 bases, with 15 bases left between them. The CDR3 extends over 13 amino acids. The CDR3 coding sequence is TGCAGCGTCGACGTGGGGAGCCCAGAGACCCAGTACTTC. Translation: CSVDVGSPETQYF.

The chain links TRBV25-1 to TRBJ1-2; no clear D. CDR3 length: 11 residues. V was pared by 4 bases and J by 7 bases, with 7 bases between. CDR1 is MGHDK, CDR2 SYGVNS, per germline. CDR3 bases: TGTGCCAGCAGTGCCTCCTTTGGCTACACCTTC. Amino acids: CASSASFGYTF.

By share of the sample, this clone is medium-sized. The V call is TRBV7-2, the J call TRBJ2-7; D uncertain. The CDR3 has 13 residues. The ends were cut back, 6 bases at V and 9 bases at J, with 18 bases in the middle. CDR1 SGHTA and CDR2 FQGNSA come from the germline V gene. CDR3 DNA sequence: TGTGCCAGCAGTCCAGACCAAGGTTTAATGCAGTACTTC. This codes for CASSPDQGLMQYF.

The CDR3 protein is CASSLQAGQASEAFF. The CDR3 nucleotides read TGTGCCAGCAGCTTACAGGCAGGTCAAGCATCTGAAGCTTTCTTT. This sequence joins TRBV7-2 and TRBJ1-1, with D unclear. The CDR3 has 15 amino acids. Deletions cut 2 bases from V and 6 bases from J, with 16 bases between. Per the germline V gene, CDR1 is SGHTA and CDR2 is FQGNSA.

A few counts support this clone. This CDR3 reads CASKRDRGDTDTQYF. The CDR3 DNA is TGTGCCAGCAAAAGGGACAGGGGAGACACAGATACGCAGTATTTT. V and J are TRBV5-4 and TRBJ2-3, with 10 bases aligning to TRBD1. This CDR3 contains 15 residues. Germline lookup yields CDR1 SGHNT and CDR2 YYREEE (reference sequence). The V gene end was trimmed by 6 bases and the J gene end by 2 bases; junction bases not matched to a gene: 6.

This clone qualifies as medium-sized (0.01 to 0.1%). V usage is TRBV27 and J usage is TRBJ1-5; no clear D. V shed 4 bases and J shed 5 bases, with 12 bases lying between them. The CDR3 length is 14 residues. Germline CDR1 reads MNHEY; CDR2 reads SMNVEV (reference sequence). The CDR3 sequence: CASSSSGPDQPQHF. The CDR3 bases are TGTGCCAGCAGTTCTTCCGGGCCTGATCAGCCCCAGCATTTT.

This clone was counted once. J is TRBJ1-1 and V is TRBV7-2; 8 positions agree with TRBD1. CDR1 is SGHTA and CDR2 is FQGNSA in the germline V gene. The ends lost 2 bases at V and 10 bases at J; junction bases unmatched: 9. CDR3 length: 14 amino acids. CDR3 amino acids: CASSLSGGQAGAFF. The CDR3 DNA reads TGTGCCAGCAGCTTATCGGGGGGACAGGCTGGAGCTTTCTTT.

The chain joins TRBV29-1 to TRBJ2-3, with D tentatively TRBD1 or TRBD2 (6 bases each). The CDR3 contains 10 residues. CDR1 SQVTM and CDR2 ANQGSEA come from the germline V gene. CDR3 protein: CGGRTDTQYF. The CDR3 DNA is TGCGGGGGGCGCACAGATACGCAGTATTTT.

In DNA form, the CDR3 reads TGTGCCAGCAGTGAAAATTTAGGGGGTCCCCACGAGCAGTACTTC. Protein: CASSENLGGPHEQYF. The J gene is TRBJ2-7, the V gene TRBV2; TRBD1 might be the D (6 bases). Germline V CDR1 and CDR2: SNHLY, FYNNEI. V was cut by 2 bases and J by 5 bases, with 16 bases left in between. The CDR3 is 15 amino acids. The complete variable domain, with remaining parts taken from reference TRBV2 and TRBJ2-7, reads EPEVTQTPSHQVTQMGQEVILRCVPISNHLYFYWYRQILGQKVEFLVSFYNNEISEKSEIFDDQFSVERPDGSNFTLKIRSTKLEDSAMYFCASSENLGGPHEQYFGPGTRLTVT.

This chain connects TRBV7-2 to TRBJ2-1, with 9 bases lining up with TRBD2. Germline V gene data show CDR1 as SGHTA and CDR2 as FQGNSA. Trimming took 1 base from V and 10 from J; bases not matched to a gene: 2. The CDR3 covers 13 residues. The CDR3 region has the DNA TGTGCCAGCAGCTTAGGGCTAGCGGGAGAGCAGTTCTTC. Protein: CASSLGLAGEQFF.

This clone was picked up one time. This chain links TRBV9 with TRBJ2-5, with D perhaps TRBD1 (6 bases). Between the trimmed V and J ends, which lost 2 bases and 2 bases, there was a span of 7 bases. Germline-derived CDR1 and CDR2 are SGDLS and YYNGEE. The CDR3 runs 13 residues. CDR3 in amino acids: CASSVGQQETQYF. CDR3 bases: TGTGCCAGCAGCGTTGGACAGCAAGAGACCCAGTACTTC.